These 31 T cell receptor beta chains share one sample of origin, sequenced in a study of T cells after yellow fever vaccination (dated by TCRdb to about 2019). This sample's treatment or condition label indicates: live attenuated yellow fever vaccine strain. The protocol used for the library was 5' RACE. Sequencing was performed on an Illumina NovaSeq 6000. The public reads were quality trimmed at Q25 with fastp and then assembled into clones with MiXCR by TCRdb, keeping productive beta chains. A single entry per CDR3 protein holds the most common genes and DNA from its merged rows. This sample is represented by 150,000 to 200,000 distinct CDR3 sequences; approximately 10% of them were singletons. The leading ten clones occupy 30% to 45% of the sample. The sample consisted of CD8+ T cells sorted from PBMCs, taken 15 days after the yellow fever booster vaccination. The receptors originated from a man younger than 30 who received the YFV17D yellow fever vaccine.

This clonotype occurred many times. J is TRBJ2-3 and V is TRBV7-9; 11 bases match TRBD2. V was pared by 5 bases and J by 4 bases, with 5 bases of the junction left unmatched. Germline values: CDR1 SEHNR, CDR2 FQNEAQ (reference sequence). CDR3 length: 15 residues. CDR3 bases: TGTGCCAGCAGCCCACTAGCGGGAGACTCAGATACGCAGTATTTT. It translates to CASSPLAGDSDTQYF.

The chain is built from TRBV27 and TRBJ2-7, with D unclear. The germline gives CDR1 MNHEY, CDR2 SMNVEV (reference sequence). Trimming removed 0 bases at V and 6 bases at J, with 12 bases between. The CDR3 has 14 amino acids. In nucleotides, the CDR3 is TGTGCCAGCAGTTTATCATTAAATATTGGCGAGCAGTACTTC. It yields the protein CASSLSLNIGEQYF.

This clonotype was seen a handful of times. This chain links TRBV15 with TRBJ2-7; 9 nucleotides line up with TRBD2. This CDR3 is 15 amino acids long. Unmatched junction bases numbered 7, after V lost 3 bases and J lost 4 bases. Germline-derived CDR1 and CDR2 are LNHNV and YYDKDF (reference sequence). Here the CDR3 reads CATSSSLAGRYEQYF. In DNA form, the CDR3 reads TGTGCCACCAGCAGTAGCCTAGCGGGGAGGTACGAGCAGTACTTC.

The gene calls are TRBV12-3 or TRBV12-4 and TRBJ2-2; D is unresolved. Trimming stripped 7 bases from V and 0 bases from J, with 9 bases between. The CDR3 is 14 amino acids. The CDR3 DNA reads TGTGCCAGCACTTACCTAGCGAACACCGGGGAGCTGTTTTTT. This encodes CASTYLANTGELFF.

This clonotype was detected only a few times. This chain uses TRBV9 with TRBJ2-5, with 9 bases that match TRBD2. CDR3 length equals 16 residues. The junction had 4 bases not matched to a gene; V was cut back by 0 bases and J by 1 base. The V gene's germline CDR1 is SGDLS and CDR2 YYNGEE. CDR3 residues: CASSVGSGGLQETQYF. In DNA, the CDR3 is TGTGCCAGCAGCGTAGGAAGCGGGGGGCTCCAAGAGACCCAGTACTTC.

This clonotype was counted between two and nine times. The rearrangement joins TRBV6-6 to TRBJ2-3, with 7 bases matching TRBD2. Germline CDR1 and CDR2: MNHNY and SVGAGI (reference sequence). The V segment lost 2 bases and the J segment 3 bases; nucleotides outside the gene matches: 5. The CDR3 loop spans 15 amino acids. The CDR3 DNA follows: TGTGCCAGCAGTTACCCTGGGGGACTAACAGATACGCAGTATTTT. Translation: CASSYPGGLTDTQYF.

This clonotype showed up just a few times. The genes are TRBV9 and TRBJ2-3, with D possibly TRBD2 on 6 matching bases. The CDR3 has 14 amino acids. CDR1 is SGDLS, CDR2 YYNGEE, per germline. Trimming cost V 4 bases and J 2 bases, with 11 bases left between them. The CDR3 DNA reads as TGTGCCAGCAGCCTCCGGGGGTACACAGATACGCAGTATTTT. This gives the protein CASSLRGYTDTQYF. The variable domain in full, completed from reference TRBV9 and TRBJ2-3, reads DSGVTQTPKHLITATGQRVTLRCSPRSGDLSVYWYQQSLDQGLQFLIQYYNGEERAKGNILERFSAQQFPDLHSELNLSSLELGDSALYFCASSLRGYTDTQYFGPGTRLTVL.

The chain carries TRBV7-9 and TRBJ2-3; TRBD2 agrees at 14 bases. There are 19 residues in the CDR3. Trimming took 3 bases from V and 0 from J; bases not matched to a gene: 8. Germline CDR1 SEHNR, CDR2 FQNEAQ (reference sequence). The CDR3 region is CASSFLPGLAGDSTDTQYF. CDR3 coding DNA: TGTGCCAGCAGCTTTCTACCGGGACTAGCGGGGGATAGCACAGATACGCAGTATTTT.

The J gene is TRBJ2-3, the V gene TRBV9, with 8 positions matching TRBD2. Germline CDR1 reads SGDLS; CDR2 reads YYNGEE. V lost 4 bases to trimming and J lost 4 bases; unmatched junction nucleotides: 8. The CDR3 spans 15 residues. CDR3 protein: CASSSFRGGPDTQYF. DNA of the CDR3: TGTGCCAGCAGCTCCTTTCGGGGGGGCCCAGATACGCAGTATTTT.

This clonotype came up a few times. V gene TRBV6-5 combines with J gene TRBJ2-7; D perhaps matches TRBD1 (6 bases). CDR3 length equals 12 residues. The germline gives CDR1 MNHEY, CDR2 SVGAGI. V dropped 5 bases and J dropped 7 bases, with 12 bases sitting between them. The DNA for the CDR3 is TGTGCCAGCAGTACTACAGGGAGTGAGCAGTACTTC. Translating it yields CASSTTGSEQYF.

For the CDR3, the DNA is TGTGCCAGCAGTTACGGGGGCGCGGGCGAGCAGTACGTC. Protein product: CASSYGGAGEQYV. The J gene is TRBJ2-7, the V gene TRBV6-2 or TRBV6-3; TRBD1 might be the D (6 bases). Germline V CDR1 and CDR2: MNHEY, SVGEGT. The CDR3 totals 13 residues. Trimming took 2 bases from V and 6 from J, leaving 11 bases between them.

This clonotype turned up a few times. V usage is TRBV29-1 and J usage is TRBJ1-4, with 10 bases aligning to TRBD1. The germline V gene has CDR1 SQVTM and CDR2 ANQGSEA. Germline trimming cut 6 bases from V and 2 bases from J; bases unmatched to any gene: 3. The CDR3 is made up of 14 amino acids. CDR3 amino acids: CSVVDRGTNEKLFF. In nucleotides, the CDR3 is TGCAGCGTCGTGGACAGGGGGACTAATGAAAAACTGTTTTTT.

This clonotype was counted at least ten times. This chain uses TRBV5-1 with TRBJ2-5; D is perhaps TRBD2 (6 bases). V was cut by 0 bases and J by 1 base, with 10 bases left in between. The CDR3 totals 15 residues. In germline, CDR1 is SGHRS, CDR2 YFSETQ. CDR3 in DNA: TGCGCCAGCAGCTTGGCCGTGGGGGGCCAAGAGACCCAGTACTTC. It codes for CASSLAVGGQETQYF.

This clonotype has at least ten counts. The chain joins TRBV9 to TRBJ2-1; tentatively, D is TRBD2 (7 bases). Trimming took 0 bases from V and 9 from J, leaving 16 bases between them. Germline CDR1 and CDR2: SGDLS and YYNGEE. The CDR3 covers 15 residues. The CDR3 nucleotides are TGTGCCAGCAGCGTAGCTCGAGGGGGGGGAAGTGAGCAGTTCTTC. Its translation is CASSVARGGGSEQFF.

V is TRBV7-9 and J is TRBJ2-5; possible D gene TRBD2, 7 bases. Germline CDR1 and CDR2: SEHNR and FQNEAQ (reference sequence). This CDR3 comprises 17 residues. Trimming removed 5 bases from V and 1 base from J, with 20 bases in between. As DNA, the CDR3 is TGTGCCAGCAGCCCACCCCTGATGGCGGGGGCCCAAGAGACCCAGTACTTC. Its translation: CASSPPLMAGAQETQYF.

V gene TRBV10-2 combines with J gene TRBJ2-7; D is possibly TRBD2 (5 bases). CDR1 is WSHSY, CDR2 SAAADI, per germline. With 1 base removed from V and 3 bases from J, the gap between germline ends came to 10 bases. The CDR3 covers 14 residues. CDR3 in DNA: TGCGCCAGCAGTGAGTTTGGACTGAGCTACGAGCAGTACGTC. Its translation is CASSEFGLSYEQYV.

V usage is TRBV7-2 and J usage is TRBJ2-3; no clear D. Germline values: CDR1 SGHTA, CDR2 FQGNSA. The CDR3 runs to 12 residues. The V end was cut by 2 bases, the J end by 6 bases, with 6 bases between. Written as DNA, the CDR3 is TGTGCCAGCAGCTTACTCTTTGATACGCAGTATTTT. Amino acid sequence: CASSLLFDTQYF.

This clonotype turned up a few times. The chain has TRBV5-1 and TRBJ1-2; TRBD1 matches at 7 bases. Germline V gene data show CDR1 as SGHRS and CDR2 as YFSETQ. The CDR3 spans 17 residues. Trimming took 4 bases from V and 5 from J; bases not matched to a gene: 17. The CDR3 DNA is TGCGCCAGCAGCCCCCGGGACAGCTTTGGGAGAGGGTATGGCTACACCTTC. Its protein is CASSPRDSFGRGYGYTF. The full variable domain, rest sourced from reference TRBV5-1 and TRBJ1-2, is KAGVTQTPRYLIKTRGQQVTLSCSPISGHRSVSWYQQTPGQGLQFLFEYFSETQRNKGNFPGRFSGRQFSNSRSEMNVSTLELGDSALYLCASSPRDSFGRGYGYTFGSGTRLTVV.

This clonotype has a count of ten or more. The CDR3 is CASQRTALWEQFF. The CDR3 DNA is TGTGCCAGCCAGCGGACAGCGCTATGGGAGCAGTTCTTC. The V gene is TRBV2, the J gene TRBJ2-1, with a weak D call TRBD1 (6 bases). The CDR3 spans 13 residues. CDR1 and CDR2 from the germline V gene are SNHLY and FYNNEI. V gave up 8 bases and J gave up 10 bases, with 18 bases separating them.

The sample holds a few counts of this clonotype. This chain links TRBV29-1 with TRBJ2-3; 8 nucleotides agree with TRBD2. J gave up 2 bases and V 6 bases, and 4 bases lay outside the gene matches. This CDR3 comprises 13 residues. From germline, CDR1 is SQVTM and CDR2 ANQGSEA. The CDR3 sequence: CSVGLANTDTQYF. DNA of the CDR3: TGCAGCGTCGGACTAGCCAACACAGATACGCAGTATTTT.

This clonotype occurred a few times. The chain combines TRBV25-1 with TRBJ2-2; D is uncertain. The CDR3 length is 13 residues. CDR1 and CDR2 (germline): MGHDK, SYGVNS. V was clipped by 5 bases and J by 1 base, with 5 bases between them. The CDR3 region is CASSIRNTGELFF. In DNA, the CDR3 is TGTGCCAGCAGTATCAGGAACACCGGGGAGCTGTTTTTT.

This clonotype was seen a handful of times. The rearrangement joins TRBV4-1 to TRBJ2-5; no clear D gene. The CDR3 has 14 residues. In germline, CDR1 is MGHRA, CDR2 YSYEKL. V shed 0 bases and J shed 2 bases, with 7 bases lying between them. The CDR3 loop reads CASSQDKEQETQYF. DNA for the CDR3: TGCGCCAGCAGCCAAGATAAGGAACAAGAGACCCAGTACTTC.

This clonotype was detected only a few times. The chain is built from TRBV10-3 and TRBJ2-3, with a tentative D call TRBD1 (6 bases). The germline V gene encodes CDR1 ENHRY and CDR2 SYGVKD. The CDR3 loop spans 13 amino acids. With 9 bases removed from V and 1 base from J, the gap between germline ends came to 11 bases. CDR3 amino acids: CAIRQDGTDTQYF. Here the CDR3 DNA reads TGTGCCATTAGACAGGACGGCACAGATACGCAGTATTTT.

The chain is built from TRBV7-2 and TRBJ2-1; 8 bases agree with TRBD2. The V and J ends lost 2 bases and 6 bases, in that order; junction bases with no gene match: 18. The CDR3 is 19 residues long. CDR1 and CDR2 from the germline V gene are SGHTA and FQGNSA. The CDR3 is CASSLPTVGGADALNEQFF. The CDR3 DNA reads as TGTGCCAGCAGCTTACCTACTGTCGGGGGGGCTGACGCTCTCAATGAGCAGTTCTTC. Drawing the rest from reference TRBV7-2 and TRBJ2-1, the complete variable domain is GAGVSQSPSNKVTEKGKDVELRCDPISGHTALYWYRQSLGQGLEFLIYFQGNSAPDKSGLPSDRFSAERTGGSVSTLTIQRTQQEDSAVYLCASSLPTVGGADALNEQFFGPGTRLTVL.

This chain links TRBV7-2 with TRBJ2-2, with 7 nucleotides matching TRBD1. V lost 3 bases to trimming and J lost 5 bases; unmatched junction nucleotides: 0. Germline lookup yields CDR1 SGHTA and CDR2 FQGNSA. This CDR3 region has 13 residues. As DNA, the CDR3 is TGTGCCAGCAGCTTGGGACAGACCGGGGAGCTGTTTTTT. This sequence encodes CASSLGQTGELFF.

V gene TRBV27 combines with J gene TRBJ2-7; the match to TRBD2 covers 8 bases. This CDR3 has 15 amino acids. Germline lookup yields CDR1 MNHEY and CDR2 SMNVEV (reference sequence). The trim removed 0 bases at V and 3 bases at J, leaving 4 bases unmatched. The DNA of the CDR3 is TGTGCCAGCAGTTTATCTGGGCTAGCGGGCTACGAGCAGTACTTC. Translating gives CASSLSGLAGYEQYF.

This clonotype was counted between two and nine times. The chain joins TRBV5-1 to TRBJ2-7; 11 bases line up with TRBD2. The CDR3 spans 15 residues. V lost 5 bases and J lost 6; bases outside the gene matches: 10. The germline V gene encodes CDR1 SGHRS and CDR2 YFSETQ. In nucleotides, the CDR3 is TGCGCCAGCAGGGTCGGGACTAGCGGTCGGGGCGAGCAGTACGTC. Translated: CASRVGTSGRGEQYV.

This clonotype was counted between two and nine times. The chain couples TRBV20-1 to TRBJ2-1, with TRBD2 matching over 8 bases. V trimming: 4 bases; J trimming: 10 bases; junction bases outside the gene matches: 9. Germline assignment: CDR1 DFQATT and CDR2 SNEGSKA (reference sequence). The CDR3 is 13 residues long. CDR3 amino acids: CSAKVAGRPEQFF. Here the CDR3 DNA reads TGCAGTGCTAAGGTAGCGGGGAGACCGGAGCAGTTCTTC.

This clonotype appeared many times. This chain joins TRBV28 and TRBJ2-2; D not resolved. The CDR3 is 15 residues long. With 10 bases removed from V and 4 bases from J, the gap between germline ends came to 19 bases. Germline CDR1 reads MDHEN; CDR2 reads SYDVKM. Here the CDR3 DNA reads TGTGCCACCCGGCTGAGGTCGGTGGGCACCGGGGAGCTGTTTTTT. Protein sequence: CATRLRSVGTGELFF.

There are a few counts of this clonotype. The chain carries TRBV4-1 and TRBJ1-2, with 7 bases that match TRBD1. Germline CDR1 reads MGHRA; CDR2 reads YSYEKL. The V and J ends lost 0 bases and 5 bases, in that order; junction bases with no gene match: 9. The CDR3 is 16 amino acids. The CDR3 reads CASSQDREGGSYGYTF. CDR3 coding DNA: TGCGCCAGCAGCCAAGATAGAGAAGGGGGCAGTTATGGCTACACCTTC.

This chain uses TRBV5-1 with TRBJ1-1; D is ambiguous. Germline CDR1 and CDR2: SGHRS and YFSETQ. CDR3 length equals 15 residues. V was pared by 7 bases and J by 4 bases, with 20 bases between. The DNA of the CDR3 is TGCGCCAGCCGACACCGCGGAGGGCTCGGCACTGAAGCTTTCTTT. This encodes CASRHRGGLGTEAFF.